The 23 T cell receptor beta chains in this list originate from one sample, sequenced in a study of Ad26.COV2.S vaccination and SARS-CoV-2 variants. Measured with immunoSEQ multiplex PCR; TCRdb has only the in-frame clones, and not every one. In the table there are 350,000 to 500,000 clones, 80% to 95% of which are singletons. As to treatment: around 19 received Ad26.COV2.S at low or high dose, single or two shots; 5 received placebo; per-sample allocation not given. Day 63 after the first vaccine or placebo injection was the time point for sampling. Sequencing was performed on peripheral blood, taken in a trial of Ad26.COV2.S vaccine versus placebo. All receptors come from a person aged 18-60 years who received the Ad26.COV2.S COVID-19 vaccine or a placebo.

This clone was counted between two and nine times. The genes are TRBV5-1 and TRBJ1-4; a weak D match, TRBD1 (6 bases). V lost 3 bases, J lost 8 bases, and 14 bases lay in between. CDR3 length: 14 residues. Germline CDR1 SGHRS, CDR2 YFSETQ. In DNA, the CDR3 is TGCGCCAGCAGCTCGGACAGTTCGAGAGAAAAACTGTTTTTT. Encoded protein: CASSSDSSREKLFF.

The rearrangement uses TRBV5-1 and TRBJ2-5; 7 bases align to TRBD2. Germline V gene sequence: CDR1 SGHRS, CDR2 YFSETQ. This CDR3 comprises 15 residues. V lost 1 base, J lost 4 bases, and 7 bases stayed unmatched. The CDR3 DNA reads as TGCGCCAGCAGCTTGTTCGGCGGGAGCGGAGAGACCCAGTACTTC. This sequence encodes CASSLFGGSGETQYF.

The V gene is TRBV9, the J gene TRBJ2-3, with 14 bases matching TRBD2. The CDR3 consists of 15 residues. CDR1 and CDR2 from the germline V gene are SGDLS and YYNGEE. V shed 4 bases and J 6 bases; nucleotides not matched to a gene: 4. CDR3 DNA sequence: TGTGCCAGCAGCATGGGACTAGCGGGAGCCGATACGCAGTATTTT. Protein product: CASSMGLAGADTQYF.

This chain connects TRBV6-2 or TRBV6-3 to TRBJ2-5; 7 nucleotides line up with TRBD2. With 2 bases clipped from V and 0 bases from J, the junction kept 12 bases outside the gene matches. Looked up from germline, CDR1 is MNHEY and CDR2 is SVGEGT. The CDR3 has 18 residues. The CDR3 sequence: CASSYGGRVAGNQETQYF. The CDR3 nucleotides read TGTGCCAGCAGTTACGGGGGACGAGTAGCGGGTAACCAAGAGACCCAGTACTTC.

This sequence joins TRBV28 and TRBJ2-2, with 8 bases that match TRBD2. CDR3 length: 15 amino acids. After removal of 5 bases from V and 6 bases from J, the junction contained 8 bases not matched to a gene. CDR1 and CDR2 (germline): MDHEN, SYDVKM. CDR3 sequence: CASSTGLGLAGELFF. CDR3 coding DNA: TGTGCCAGCAGTACGGGACTAGGTCTGGCCGGGGAGCTGTTTTTT. Supplemented by reference TRBV28 and TRBJ2-2, the full variable domain reads DVKVTQSSRYLVKRTGEKVFLECVQDMDHENMFWYRQDPGLGLRLIYFSYDVKMKEKGDIPEGYSVSREKKERFSLILESASTNQTSMYLCASSTGLGLAGELFFGEGSRLTVL.

The sample holds one count of this clone. J is TRBJ2-2 and V is TRBV6-6; D is possibly TRBD2 (5 bases). The ends were cut back, 2 bases at V and 6 bases at J, with 13 bases in the middle. CDR1 MNHNY and CDR2 SVGAGI come from the germline V gene (reference sequence). The CDR3 is 15 amino acids. The CDR3 nucleotides are TGTGCCAGCAGTTACCAAGCAGGAGGCGCCGGGGAGCTGTTTTTT. As protein: CASSYQAGGAGELFF.

The chain carries TRBV27 and TRBJ2-1; 14 nucleotides align to TRBD2. Germline CDR1 reads MNHEY; CDR2 reads SMNVEV (reference sequence). Trimming at V came to 5 bases and at J to 10 bases, leaving 10 bases not matched to a gene. The CDR3 sequence is 16 residues long. CDR3 residues: CASSPTGTSGRQEQFF. CDR3 nucleotides: TGTGCCAGCAGTCCAACCGGGACTAGCGGGAGACAGGAGCAGTTCTTC.

The CDR3: CASTSPSQGGYGYTF. For the CDR3, the DNA is TGTGCCAGCACCTCCCCGAGCCAAGGGGGATATGGCTACACCTTC. The rearrangement links TRBV7-3 to TRBJ1-2; a possible D gene is TRBD1 (6 bases). The CDR3 sequence is 15 residues long. From germline, CDR1 is SGHTA and CDR2 FQGTGA. Trimming removed 7 bases from V and 5 bases from J, with 20 bases in between. Full variable domain (missing parts from reference TRBV7-3 and TRBJ1-2): GAGVSQTPSNKVTEKGKYVELRCDPISGHTALYWYRQSLGQGPEFLIYFQGTGAADDSGLPNDRFFAVRPEGSVSTLKIQRTERGDSAVYLCASTSPSQGGYGYTFGSGTRLTVV.

The sample holds one count of this clone. V usage is TRBV9 and J usage is TRBJ1-4; possible D gene TRBD1, 6 bases. Trimming pared 0 bases from V and 7 bases from J, leaving 13 bases between. CDR1 and CDR2 (germline): SGDLS, YYNGEE. The CDR3 runs to 15 residues. This chain's CDR3 is CASSVGLGGGEKLFF. The CDR3 DNA follows: TGTGCCAGCAGCGTAGGTTTAGGGGGAGGTGAAAAACTGTTTTTT.

In nucleotides, the CDR3 is TGCGCCAGCAGTCCCGGGACCTACACAGATACGCAGTATTTT. It is translated as CASSPGTYTDTQYF. The J gene is TRBJ2-3, the V gene TRBV5-1; the D gene could be TRBD1 or TRBD2 (5 bases each). This CDR3 comprises 14 residues. Germline CDR1 and CDR2: SGHRS and YFSETQ. Deletions cut 5 bases from V and 2 bases from J, with 12 bases between.

The gene calls are TRBV28 and TRBJ2-5, with a possible D match to TRBD2 (7 bases). V lost 4 bases, J lost 4 bases, and 13 bases lay in between. This CDR3 spans 14 amino acids. Per germline, CDR1 MDHEN and CDR2 SYDVKM. The CDR3 loop reads CASSWGGPRETQYF. CDR3 in DNA: TGTGCCAGCAGTTGGGGGGGGCCAAGAGAGACCCAGTACTTC.

This chain joins TRBV2 and TRBJ2-7; 7 bases map to TRBD2. Germline assignment: CDR1 SNHLY and CDR2 FYNNEI. V was pared by 3 bases and J by 5 bases, with 7 bases of the junction left unmatched. The CDR3 runs to 14 residues. In nucleotides, the CDR3 is TGTGCCAGCAGTGAGGCACTAGCGATCGACGAGCAGTACTTC. Amino acid sequence: CASSEALAIDEQYF.

The chain uses TRBV1 and TRBJ2-7; TRBD2, the table's D call, was not compared with the DNA. TRBV1 constitutes a pseudogene. CDR3 length: 16 residues. This CDR3 is CTSSQDELAVLYEQYF. CDR3 nucleotides: TGCACCAGCAGCCAAGATGAACTAGCGGTATTGTACGAGCAGTACTTC.

This clone came up a few times. The sample carries other DNA sequences with the same CDR3. The CDR3 here is CSASGTDTQYF. Here the CDR3 DNA reads TGCAGTGCTAGCGGGACAGATACGCAGTATTTT. This chain joins TRBV20-1 and TRBJ2-3, with D uncertain. The V gene lost 3 bases and the J gene lost 3 bases, with 4 bases spanning the gap. Per germline, CDR1 DFQATT and CDR2 SNEGSKA (reference sequence). The CDR3 loop spans 11 amino acids.

CDR3 DNA sequence: TGTGCCAGCAGACTAGGGCGAGGGACCGGGGAGCTGTTTTTT. Protein product: CASRLGRGTGELFF. The V call is TRBV6-5, the J call TRBJ2-2, with D possibly matching TRBD2 (5 bases). The V gene lost 6 bases and the J gene lost 5 bases, with 13 bases spanning the gap. Germline V gene data show CDR1 as MNHEY and CDR2 as SVGAGI. This CDR3 region has 14 residues.

This chain connects TRBV30 to TRBJ2-7, with 9 positions matching TRBD1. Per germline, CDR1 GTSNPN and CDR2 SVGIG (reference sequence). This CDR3 spans 14 amino acids. V dropped 4 bases and J dropped 3; count of bases not matched to a gene: 7. The CDR3 DNA reads TGTGCCTGGATGGCGGGGACAGGGTTCTACGAGCAGTACTTC. This sequence encodes CAWMAGTGFYEQYF.

The V and J genes are TRBV5-1 and TRBJ1-1; D unclear. The CDR3 covers 12 residues. V lost 0 bases and J lost 8, with 8 bases in between. CDR1 is SGHRS and CDR2 is YFSETQ in the germline V gene. CDR3 sequence reads: CASSLAGSEAFF. In DNA form, the CDR3 reads TGCGCCAGCAGCTTGGCCGGCAGCGAAGCTTTCTTT.

The CDR3 spells CASSRMTGRNTEAFF. The CDR3 nucleotides are TGTGCCAGCAGCCGAATGACAGGACGGAACACTGAAGCTTTCTTT. The gene calls are TRBV7-6 and TRBJ1-1; D may be TRBD1 (6 bases). Per germline, CDR1 SGHVS and CDR2 FNYEAQ. V was cut by 5 bases and J by 1 base, with 14 bases left in between. This CDR3 spans 15 amino acids.

This chain's CDR3 is CASSSLRDFNTDTQYF. In DNA form, the CDR3 reads TGTGCCAGCAGTTCCCTCAGGGACTTCAACACAGATACGCAGTATTTT. The rearrangement uses TRBV9 and TRBJ2-3, with a weak D call TRBD2 (6 bases). V was shortened by 5 bases and J by 2 bases, with 18 bases between the two germline ends. The length of the CDR3 is 16 residues. Looked up from germline, CDR1 is SGDLS and CDR2 is YYNGEE.

This rearrangement joins TRBV24-1 to TRBJ2-2, with 7 bases that match TRBD2. Germline V gene lookup returns CDR1 KGHDR and CDR2 SFDVKD. The CDR3 is 14 amino acids. V shed 4 bases and J 3 bases; nucleotides not matched to a gene: 1. The CDR3: CATSDTSDTGELFF. CDR3 coding DNA: TGTGCCACCAGTGACACTAGCGACACCGGGGAGCTGTTTTTT.

The V gene is TRBV11-2, the J gene TRBJ2-7; D not certain. From germline, CDR1 is SGHAT and CDR2 FQNNGV. Trimming removed 5 bases at V and 1 base at J, with 9 bases between. This CDR3 has 13 residues. The CDR3 loop reads CASSPVGSYEQYF. The CDR3, as DNA: TGTGCCAGCAGCCCAGTTGGATCCTACGAGCAGTACTTC.

The chain recombines TRBV5-6 with TRBJ2-5; the D gene is possibly TRBD1 (7 bases). Trimming removed 4 bases from V and 3 bases from J, with 16 bases in between. The CDR3 runs to 15 residues. Germline assignment: CDR1 SGHDT and CDR2 YYEEEE. The DNA of the CDR3 is TGTGCCAGCAGCCCTCAGGGGGGACCGAAAGAGACCCAGTACTTC. Protein sequence: CASSPQGGPKETQYF.

This clone was seen more than once but under ten times. The chain couples TRBV11-2 to TRBJ2-7, with a tentative D call TRBD1 (5 bases). With 5 bases removed from V and 3 bases from J, the gap between germline ends came to 11 bases. The length of the CDR3 is 13 residues. Germline values: CDR1 SGHAT, CDR2 FQNNGV. The CDR3 DNA sequence: TGTGCCAGCAGCGTATTTCAGGGCTACGAGCAGTACTTC. Residues: CASSVFQGYEQYF.